This T cell receptor (beta chain) was captured by sequencing in a study of human T cells and chemical hapten exposure. Background on the study: It was small differences in pooled library volume that mainly caused per-sample TCR yields to vary.

General study results and limits: TCRs at high frequency, those above 1 in 1000, did not change with DPC sensitization.

About this clonotype itself: No antigen is known for it.

Each cDNA molecule in the library carried unique molecular identifiers. In the original analysis: A per-sample median of around 100,000 TCRs was observed, with a range of roughly 23,224 to 750,000. MiXCR, run by TCRdb on the reads, gives a single entry per CDR3 protein. These V and J calls rely on TCRdb rather than the paper's analysis. Of 95,000 to 150,000 distinct CDR3 sequences listed, around 8.5% were seen once; the top ten hold approximately 1.4%. Blood, whole and unfractionated, served as the source for total RNA extraction. This CDR3 is built from 14 residues. V was clipped by 5 bases and J by 2 bases, with 12 bases between them. Looked up from germline, CDR1 is SGHDN and CDR2 is FVKESK.

Sequenced input: whole blood. The V gene is TRBV14, the J gene TRBJ1-1; possible D gene TRBD1, 6 bases. The source of this sequence is a human donor in good health. Some clones in this sample may be carry-over from other donors' samples. The CDR3 coding sequence is TGTGCCAGCAGCTATTACAGGGCCAACACTGAAGCTTTCTTT. Protein product: CASSYYRANTEAFF.